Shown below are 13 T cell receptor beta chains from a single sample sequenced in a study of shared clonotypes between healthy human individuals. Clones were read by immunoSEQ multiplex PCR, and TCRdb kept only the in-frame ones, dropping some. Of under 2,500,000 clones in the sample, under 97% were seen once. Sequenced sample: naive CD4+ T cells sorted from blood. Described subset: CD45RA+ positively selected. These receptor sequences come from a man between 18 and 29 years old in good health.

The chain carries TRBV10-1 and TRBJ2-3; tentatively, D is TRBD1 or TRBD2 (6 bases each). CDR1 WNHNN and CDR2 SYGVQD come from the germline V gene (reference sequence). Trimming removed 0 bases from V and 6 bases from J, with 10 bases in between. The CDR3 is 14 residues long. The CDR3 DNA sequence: TGCGCCAGCAGTGAGTCTGGGGGGCTGGATACGCAGTATTTT. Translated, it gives CASSESGGLDTQYF.

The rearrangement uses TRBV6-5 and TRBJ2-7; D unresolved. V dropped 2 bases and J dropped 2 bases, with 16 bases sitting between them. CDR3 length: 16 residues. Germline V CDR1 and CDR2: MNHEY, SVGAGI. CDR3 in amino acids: CASSYNRQLHAYEQYF. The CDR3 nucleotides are TGTGCCAGCAGTTACAATAGACAACTCCACGCCTACGAGCAGTACTTC.

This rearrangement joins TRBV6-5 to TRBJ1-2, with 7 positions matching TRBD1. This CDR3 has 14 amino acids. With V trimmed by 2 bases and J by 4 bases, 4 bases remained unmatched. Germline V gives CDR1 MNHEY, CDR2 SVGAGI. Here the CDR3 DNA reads TGTGCCAGCAGTTACAGGGGGCTCGGCTATGGCTACACCTTC. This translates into CASSYRGLGYGYTF.

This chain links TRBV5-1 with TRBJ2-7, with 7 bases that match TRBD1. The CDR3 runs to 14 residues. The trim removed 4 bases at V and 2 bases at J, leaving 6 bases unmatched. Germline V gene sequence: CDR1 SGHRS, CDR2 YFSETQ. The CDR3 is CASSARQGPYEQYF. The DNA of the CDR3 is TGCGCCAGCAGCGCCCGACAGGGCCCCTACGAGCAGTACTTC.

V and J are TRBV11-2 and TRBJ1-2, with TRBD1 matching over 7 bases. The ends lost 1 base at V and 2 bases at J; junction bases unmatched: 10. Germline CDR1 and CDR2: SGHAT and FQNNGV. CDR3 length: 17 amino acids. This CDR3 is CASSLALTGTANYGYTF. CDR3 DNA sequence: TGTGCCAGCAGCTTAGCCCTAACCGGGACAGCAAACTATGGCTACACCTTC.

CDR3 sequence reads: CASSAEGERTLPQHF. The CDR3 DNA follows: TGTGCCAGCAGTGCCGAAGGGGAGAGGACATTGCCCCAGCATTTT. The rearrangement uses TRBV6-1 and TRBJ1-5, with D possibly being TRBD1 (5 bases). Germline CDR1 reads MNHNS; CDR2 reads SASEGT. V was clipped by 4 bases and J by 9 bases, with 19 bases between them. The CDR3 runs 15 residues.

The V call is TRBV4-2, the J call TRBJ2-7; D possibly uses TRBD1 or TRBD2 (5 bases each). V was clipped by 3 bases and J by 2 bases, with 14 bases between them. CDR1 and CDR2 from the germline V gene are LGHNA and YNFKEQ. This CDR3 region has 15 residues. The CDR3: CASSQARDQAYEQYF. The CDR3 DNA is TGTGCCAGCAGCCAGGCCCGGGACCAAGCCTACGAGCAGTACTTC.

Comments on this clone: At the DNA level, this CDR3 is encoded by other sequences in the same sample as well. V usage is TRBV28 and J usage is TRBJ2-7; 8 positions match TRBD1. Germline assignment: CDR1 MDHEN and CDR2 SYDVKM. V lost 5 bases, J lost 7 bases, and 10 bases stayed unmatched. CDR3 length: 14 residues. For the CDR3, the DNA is TGTGCCAGCAGTCGGATACAGGGGGTCGGGGAGCAGTACTTC. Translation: CASSRIQGVGEQYF.

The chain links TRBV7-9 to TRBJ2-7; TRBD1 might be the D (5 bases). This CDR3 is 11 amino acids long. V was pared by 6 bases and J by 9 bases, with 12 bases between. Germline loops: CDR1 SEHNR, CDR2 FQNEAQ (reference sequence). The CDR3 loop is CASSLGAMQYF. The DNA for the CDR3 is TGTGCCAGCAGTCTAGGGGCTATGCAGTACTTC.

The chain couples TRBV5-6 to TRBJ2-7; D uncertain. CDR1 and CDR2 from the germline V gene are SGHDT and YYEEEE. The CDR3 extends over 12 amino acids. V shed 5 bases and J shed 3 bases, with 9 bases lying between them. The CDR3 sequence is CASSFQNYEQYF. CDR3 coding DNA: TGTGCCAGCAGTTTCCAGAACTACGAGCAGTACTTC.

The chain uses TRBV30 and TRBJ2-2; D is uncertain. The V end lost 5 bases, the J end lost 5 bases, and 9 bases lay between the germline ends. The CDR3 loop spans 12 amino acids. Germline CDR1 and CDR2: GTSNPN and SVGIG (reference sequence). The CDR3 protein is CAWWPSTGELFF. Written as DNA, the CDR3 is TGTGCCTGGTGGCCTTCAACCGGGGAGCTGTTTTTT.

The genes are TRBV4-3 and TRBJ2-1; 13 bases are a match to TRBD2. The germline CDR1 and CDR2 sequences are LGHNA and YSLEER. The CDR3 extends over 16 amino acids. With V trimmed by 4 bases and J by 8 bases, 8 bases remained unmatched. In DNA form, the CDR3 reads TGCGCCAGCAGCCGAGGACTAGCGGGAGCAATCGATGAGCAGTTCTTC. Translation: CASSRGLAGAIDEQFF.

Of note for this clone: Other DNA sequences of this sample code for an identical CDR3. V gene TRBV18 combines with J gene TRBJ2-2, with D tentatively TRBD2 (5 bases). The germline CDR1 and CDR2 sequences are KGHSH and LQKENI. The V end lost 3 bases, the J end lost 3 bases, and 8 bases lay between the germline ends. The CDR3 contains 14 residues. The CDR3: CASSPGIHTGELFF. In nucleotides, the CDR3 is TGTGCCAGCTCACCCGGGATCCACACCGGGGAGCTGTTTTTT.